The clone carrying this T cell receptor (beta chain) was detected once. The source of the sample is a study of blood T cell repertoires in COVID-19. At the level of the study: The origin of the acute and convalescent COVID-19 samples was the United States, Italy and Spain. The analysed material was cDNA or gDNA that came from T cells, B-cell-depleted T cells, or PBMCs.

Authors' analysis steps: How many nucleated cells were present was estimated from reference gene primer amplification. Clones were sequenced by immunoSEQ multiplex PCR, and TCRdb holds only the in-frame ones, with some missing. From that table come the V and J calls and clone size; the DNA was used to work out D and trimming. This table holds 210,000 or so clones, 65% to 90% found once. Specimen: peripheral blood. This clonotype originated in a man aged 50 to 59 with acute or convalescent COVID-19.

CDR3 protein: CASSTQGQGGGGYTF. The CDR3 DNA sequence: TGTGCCAGCAGTACCCAAGGACAGGGTGGCGGGGGCTACACCTTC. This chain connects TRBV27 to TRBJ1-2, with 8 bases aligning to TRBD1. V lost 5 bases to trimming and J lost 8 bases; unmatched junction nucleotides: 13. Germline loops: CDR1 MNHEY, CDR2 SMNVEV (reference sequence). CDR3 length equals 15 residues.